Listed below are T cell receptor beta chains from one sample, sequenced in a study of shared clonotypes between healthy human individuals. Measured with immunoSEQ multiplex PCR; TCRdb has only the in-frame clones, and not every one. The table has around 980,000 clones, approximately 80% seen once. The sample comprised memory CD4+ T cells from PBMCs. The receptors come from a man younger than 35 in good health. Some clones in this sample may be carry-over from other donors' samples. The CDR3 runs from the conserved cysteine through the conserved F or W. The D gene is left open where the match is weak. Clone size is shown for a subset of rows, as once, few, many or a class of expanded clone.

CASSLATTGVAYNEQFF	TGTGCCAGCAGCTTAGCGACGACAGGGGTTGCCTACAATGAGCAGTTCTTC	NA	17	TRBJ2-1	TRBD1	TRBV7-2
CASSDSSGRGDEQFF	TGTGCCAGCAGTGACTCTAGCGGGAGGGGCGATGAGCAGTTCTTC	NA	15	TRBJ2-1	TRBD2	TRBV6-4
CASAAQGVGTEAFF	TGTGCCAGCGCTGCCCAGGGGGTAGGCACTGAAGCTTTCTTT	many	14	TRBJ1-1	TRBD1	TRBV2
CASAAGTGDNEQYF	TGTGCCAGCGCGGCTGGAACAGGGGACAACGAGCAGTACTTC	NA	14	TRBJ2-7	TRBD1	TRBV2
CASSLRLSFGYTF	TGTGCCAGCAGCTTAAGACTCTCCTTTGGCTACACCTTC	NA	13	TRBJ1-2	NA	TRBV7-9
CASTAGGAGQPQHF	TGTGCCAGTACGGCAGGGGGCGCGGGACAGCCCCAGCATTTT	NA	14	TRBJ1-5	TRBD1	TRBV19
CASSRGDSNQPQHF	TGCGCCAGCAGCAGAGGGGATAGCAATCAGCCCCAGCATTTT	NA	14	TRBJ1-5	NA	TRBV5-1
CASSLFPPPGAQGNTIYF	TGTGCCAGCAGTTTATTCCCTCCTCCAGGGGCGCAGGGAAACACCATATATTTT	NA	18	TRBJ1-3	NA	TRBV27
CASTLMNGWDEQFF	TGTGCCAGCACCTTAATGAATGGTTGGGATGAGCAGTTCTTC	NA	14	TRBJ2-1	NA	TRBV11-2
CASSIPTTPSEQYF	TGCGCCAGCAGCATCCCGACTACGCCGAGCGAGCAGTACTTC	NA	14	TRBJ2-7	NA	TRBV5-1
CASSVGGAGQPQHF	TGTGCCAGCAGTGTGGGGGGCGCGGGTCAGCCCCAGCATTTT	NA	14	TRBJ1-5	NA	TRBV2